Shown below are 28 T cell receptor beta chains from a single sample sequenced in a study of PD-1 blockade in classical Hodgkin lymphoma. The table came from immunoSEQ multiplex PCR; TCRdb's copy has only in-frame clones and leaves some out. Of 20,000 to 25,000 clones in the sample, 94% were seen once. Time point defined: newly diagnosed, previously untreated cHL patient sample. Sequencing used peripheral blood mononuclear cells (PBMCs). These receptors all come from a human donor with classical Hodgkin lymphoma.

The chain couples TRBV25-1 to TRBJ2-7, with D unresolved. The germline V gene has CDR1 MGHDK and CDR2 SYGVNS. Trimming removed 2 bases from V and 4 bases from J, with 15 bases in between. The CDR3 covers 15 residues. The CDR3 here is CASSEGLSALYEQYF. Written as DNA, the CDR3 is TGTGCCAGCAGTGAAGGCCTCAGCGCCCTTTACGAGCAGTACTTC.

The chain employs TRBV6-1 and TRBJ2-6; 8 nucleotides line up with TRBD1. V lost 3 bases, J lost 0 bases, and 4 bases stayed unmatched. CDR1 and CDR2 from the germline V gene are MNHNS and SASEGT. The CDR3 sequence is 17 residues long. The CDR3 DNA follows: TGTGCCAGCAGTGACAGGGGGCTGAACTCTGGGGCCAACGTCCTGACTTTC. Residues: CASSDRGLNSGANVLTF.

The J gene is TRBJ2-3, the V gene TRBV14; 8 bases fit TRBD2. V shed 2 bases, J shed 8 bases, and the junction held 3 bases outside the gene matches. Germline V gives CDR1 SGHDN, CDR2 FVKESK. The CDR3 has 13 residues. The CDR3 nucleotides read TGTGCCAGCAGCCAATCGGGGGGGGTTACGCAGTATTTT. Translation: CASSQSGGVTQYF.

The chain carries TRBV28 and TRBJ1-2; no firm D call. Germline assignment: CDR1 MDHEN and CDR2 SYDVKM. Trimming removed 5 bases from V and 4 bases from J, with 17 bases in between. This CDR3 is built from 15 residues. CDR3 sequence (DNA): TGTGCCAGCAGTCGAGACCAGAGGCGAAGCTATGGCTACACCTTC. This translates into CASSRDQRRSYGYTF.

This chain joins TRBV6-1 and TRBJ2-1; D assignment may be TRBD1 or TRBD2 (5 bases each). This CDR3 contains 14 residues. Germline CDR1 MNHNS, CDR2 SASEGT. Trimming took 8 bases from V and 1 from J, leaving 12 bases between them. In DNA form, the CDR3 reads TGTGCCAGCGGGGGTGGGGTGTCCTACAATGAGCAGTTCTTC. Its protein product is CASGGGVSYNEQFF.

The CDR3 here is CASSTGTGPIINQPQHF. CDR3 coding DNA: TGTGCCAGCAGTACCGGGACAGGGCCTATAATCAATCAGCCCCAGCATTTT. V is TRBV28 and J is TRBJ1-5; 9 nucleotides agree with TRBD1. Germline CDR1 MDHEN, CDR2 SYDVKM. Germline trimming cut 5 bases from V and 3 bases from J; bases unmatched to any gene: 11. This CDR3 region has 17 residues.

The chain is built from TRBV25-1 and TRBJ1-4; 7 positions agree with TRBD1. Germline trimming cut 4 bases from V and 8 bases from J; bases unmatched to any gene: 10. This CDR3 spans 15 amino acids. Germline values: CDR1 MGHDK, CDR2 SYGVNS. DNA for the CDR3: TGTGCCAGCAGTGGATCCGACGGGACAGCAGAAAAACTGTTTTTT. Translated, it gives CASSGSDGTAEKLFF. Full variable domain (outside the CDR3, taken from reference TRBV25-1 and TRBJ1-4): EADIYQTPRYLVIGTGKKITLECSQTMGHDKMYWYQQDPGMELHLIHYSYGVNSTEKGDLSSESTVSRIRTEHFPLTLESARPSHTSQYLCASSGSDGTAEKLFFGSGTQLSVL.

This clone occurred once. The chain recombines TRBV18 with TRBJ1-1; 8 bases fit TRBD1. The CDR3 contains 17 residues. Germline V lookup: CDR1 KGHSH, CDR2 LQKENI. V dropped 9 bases and J dropped 5; count of bases not matched to a gene: 20. The CDR3 region has the DNA TGTGCCAGTGCTTTTGACAGGGGCCCCCTTGGGCGAACTGAAGCTTTCTTT. Translated: CASAFDRGPLGRTEAFF.

This chain uses TRBV4-1 with TRBJ1-2, with D possibly TRBD1 on 5 matching bases. The CDR3 contains 13 residues. Trimming left V 7 bases short and J 8 bases short, with 17 bases between. CDR1 and CDR2 (germline): MGHRA, YSYEKL. The chain's CDR3 is CASTHPGGFGYTF. The CDR3 nucleotides are TGCGCCAGCACCCACCCTGGGGGATTCGGCTACACCTTC.

The V call is TRBV2, the J call TRBJ2-1, with 12 bases fitting TRBD2. The junction had 18 bases not matched to a gene; V was cut back by 8 bases and J by 10 bases. Germline V gives CDR1 SNHLY, CDR2 FYNNEI. This CDR3 region has 17 residues. CDR3 region: CASRRGDLAGGPWEQFF. The CDR3 DNA sequence: TGTGCCAGCCGCCGCGGTGACCTAGCGGGAGGGCCTTGGGAGCAGTTCTTC. Filled out from reference TRBV2 and TRBJ2-1, the complete variable domain reads EPEVTQTPSHQVTQMGQEVILRCVPISNHLYFYWYRQILGQKVEFLVSFYNNEISEKSEIFDDQFSVERPDGSNFTLKIRSTKLEDSAMYFCASRRGDLAGGPWEQFFGPGTRLTVL.

This clone appeared a single time. Germline is not matched at one junction end, which may reflect a read error. The chain carries TRBV28 and TRBJ1-4; possible D gene TRBD1, 6 bases. This CDR3 comprises 15 residues. Germline V gene sequence: CDR1 MDHEN, CDR2 SYDVKM. In DNA, the CDR3 is TGTGCCAGCAGTTTCCAGGGGCCAACAAATGAAAAACTGTTTTTT. Translating gives CASSFQGPTNEKLFF.

The chain recombines TRBV6-4 with TRBJ2-3; 10 bases fit TRBD2. CDR3 length: 15 amino acids. V dropped 3 bases and J dropped 7; count of bases not matched to a gene: 7. Germline loops: CDR1 MRHNA, CDR2 SNTAGT. The CDR3 coding sequence is TGTGCCAGCAGTGATGAGCGGGGGGGGGCAAATACGCAGTATTTT. Its translation is CASSDERGGANTQYF.

The gene calls are TRBV7-2 and TRBJ1-1; D gene ambiguous. Per germline, CDR1 SGHTA and CDR2 FQGNSA. Trimming took off 1 base at V and 1 base at J, with 7 bases between the two ends. The CDR3 covers 14 residues. The CDR3 DNA reads TGTGCCAGCAGCTTAGGGGGTTCGAACACTGAAGCTTTCTTT. Protein product: CASSLGGSNTEAFF.

This sequence joins TRBV30 and TRBJ2-7; D perhaps matches TRBD2 (5 bases). Germline V gene data show CDR1 as GTSNPN and CDR2 as SVGIG (reference sequence). V was pared by 3 bases and J by 3 bases, with 15 bases between. The CDR3 runs 14 residues. The chain's CDR3 is CAWRPLDGLYEQYF. The CDR3 bases are TGTGCCTGGAGGCCGCTGGACGGACTCTACGAGCAGTACTTC.

The chain employs TRBV7-9 and TRBJ2-5, with 7 bases matching TRBD2. CDR3 length: 14 residues. Germline-derived CDR1 and CDR2 are SEHNR and FQNEAQ (reference sequence). V shed 5 bases, J shed 2 bases, and the junction held 5 bases outside the gene matches. CDR3 in DNA: TGTGCCAGCAGCCTTGGGGGGGAACAAGAGACCCAGTACTTC. It translates to CASSLGGEQETQYF.

The chain uses TRBV7-2 and TRBJ2-4, with D maybe TRBD2 (5 bases). Trimming pared 4 bases from V and 5 bases from J, leaving 21 bases between. Germline V gene lookup returns CDR1 SGHTA and CDR2 FQGNSA. The CDR3 runs to 17 residues. CDR3 residues: CASSSTPGTQRENIQYF. The CDR3 nucleotides read TGTGCCAGCAGCTCTACCCCTGGCACCCAGAGGGAAAACATTCAGTACTTC.

The chain couples TRBV7-2 to TRBJ2-7, with 9 bases fitting TRBD1. CDR3 length: 14 residues. Trimming at V came to 5 bases and at J to 2 bases, leaving 4 bases not matched to a gene. Looked up from germline, CDR1 is SGHTA and CDR2 is FQGNSA. CDR3 sequence reads: CASSLRTGAYEQYF. Here the CDR3 DNA reads TGTGCCAGCAGCCTCCGGACAGGGGCCTACGAGCAGTACTTC.

CDR3 loop: CASRSGWGLREKLFF. CDR3 bases: TGTGCCAGTAGATCTGGGTGGGGCCTCAGAGAAAAACTGTTTTTT. This chain connects TRBV19 to TRBJ1-4; possible D gene TRBD1, 5 bases. Trimming cost V 6 bases and J 8 bases, with 19 bases left between them. The CDR3 runs to 15 residues. Germline V lookup: CDR1 LNHDA, CDR2 SQIVND (reference sequence). Variable domain in full (rest from reference TRBV19 and TRBJ1-4): DGGITQSPKYLFRKEGQNVTLSCEQNLNHDAMYWYRQDPGQGLRLIYYSQIVNDFQKGDIAEGYSVSREKKESFPLTVTSAQKNPTAFYLCASRSGWGLREKLFFGSGTQLSVL.

The chain carries TRBV7-9 and TRBJ2-4; TRBD2 matches at 7 bases. CDR1 SEHNR and CDR2 FQNEAQ come from the germline V gene (reference sequence). Trimming removed 2 bases from V and 0 bases from J; junction bases left unmatched: 7. The CDR3 has 17 amino acids. The CDR3 here is CASSLREGPLAKNIQYF. CDR3 bases: TGTGCCAGCAGCTTAAGGGAGGGTCCGTTAGCCAAAAACATTCAGTACTTC.

This clone was recorded once. The genes are TRBV9 and TRBJ2-7; 10 positions match TRBD2. Germline V gene sequence: CDR1 SGDLS, CDR2 YYNGEE. J gave up 5 bases and V 0 bases, and 8 bases lay outside the gene matches. This CDR3 is 16 amino acids long. The CDR3 DNA reads as TGTGCCAGCAGCGTAGAGAGCGGGGGGGCCGGAAACGAGCAGTACTTC. This translates into CASSVESGGAGNEQYF.

The rearrangement links TRBV15 to TRBJ1-2, with D tentatively TRBD1 (5 bases). This CDR3 contains 15 residues. Germline loops: CDR1 LNHNV, CDR2 YYDKDF (reference sequence). V was shortened by 1 base and J by 2 bases, with 11 bases between the two germline ends. CDR3 nucleotides: TGTGCCACCAGCAGAGGTCTGGGGCTGAACTATGGCTACACCTTC. Translating gives CATSRGLGLNYGYTF.

J is TRBJ1-6 and V is TRBV30, with 7 bases matching TRBD1. The ends lost 3 bases at V and 10 bases at J; junction bases unmatched: 6. The CDR3 totals 13 residues. CDR1 GTSNPN and CDR2 SVGIG come from the germline V gene (reference sequence). Written as DNA, the CDR3 is TGTGCCTGGAGCGACAGGGAGTTCTCACCCCTCCACTTT. It yields the protein CAWSDREFSPLHF.

V is TRBV4-3 and J is TRBJ1-1, with TRBD1 identical over 9 bases. Germline CDR1 and CDR2: LGHNA and YSLEER. The CDR3 runs 16 residues. The J segment lost 5 bases and the V segment lost 0 bases, leaving 7 bases of the junction unmatched. The CDR3 sequence: CASSQDPTGGRTEAFF. CDR3 DNA sequence: TGCGCCAGCAGCCAAGATCCAACAGGGGGCAGGACTGAAGCTTTCTTT.

The chain employs TRBV4-2 and TRBJ2-7, with D tentatively TRBD2 (6 bases). The CDR3 is 14 amino acids. Germline CDR1 LGHNA, CDR2 YNFKEQ. V lost 1 base to trimming and J lost 6 bases, with 13 bases between them. CDR3 DNA: TGTGCCAGCAGCCAAGTGGGAATCGGGAGCGAGCAGTACTTC. Translating it yields CASSQVGIGSEQYF.

The gene calls are TRBV30 and TRBJ1-5; D is uncertain. CDR3 length equals 13 residues. V was clipped by 0 bases and J by 5 bases, with 8 bases between them. The V gene's germline CDR1 is GTSNPN and CDR2 SVGIG (reference sequence). In DNA form, the CDR3 reads TGTGCCTGGAGTGTAGGGCCGTATCAGCCCCAGCATTTT. It specifies CAWSVGPYQPQHF.

The chain recombines TRBV5-1 with TRBJ1-1; D remains ambiguous. The CDR3 extends over 13 amino acids. Germline V gives CDR1 SGHRS, CDR2 YFSETQ. Trimming shortened V by 4 bases and J by 5 bases, and 12 bases separated the two germline ends. In DNA form, the CDR3 reads TGCGCCAGCAGCCTGAAAGGAGGGACTGAAGCTTTCTTT. It is translated as CASSLKGGTEAFF. Combining the CDR3 with reference TRBV5-1 and TRBJ1-1 gives the whole variable domain KAGVTQTPRYLIKTRGQQVTLSCSPISGHRSVSWYQQTPGQGLQFLFEYFSETQRNKGNFPGRFSGRQFSNSRSEMNVSTLELGDSALYLCASSLKGGTEAFFGQGTRLTVV.

Concerning this clone: The junction departs from the called germline gene at one end, perhaps through a read error. This chain uses TRBV28 with TRBJ2-7; D is perhaps TRBD2 (7 bases). CDR3 length: 15 amino acids. Germline lookup yields CDR1 MDHEN and CDR2 SYDVKM. The CDR3 bases are TGTGCCAGCTCTTTGGGGGGCGCGGGGGACCCTCTACTGCGATTC. Residues: CASSLGGAGDPLLRF.

V gene TRBV4-3 combines with J gene TRBJ1-6; perhaps TRBD1 as D (6 bases). The germline V and J ends were trimmed by 3 bases and 6 bases, with 15 bases remaining between them. Germline V gene data show CDR1 as LGHNA and CDR2 as YSLEER. This CDR3 is built from 16 residues. CDR3 amino acids: CASSQEQGFSNSPLHF. The CDR3 DNA sequence: TGCGCCAGCAGCCAGGAACAGGGCTTTAGTAATTCACCCCTCCACTTT.